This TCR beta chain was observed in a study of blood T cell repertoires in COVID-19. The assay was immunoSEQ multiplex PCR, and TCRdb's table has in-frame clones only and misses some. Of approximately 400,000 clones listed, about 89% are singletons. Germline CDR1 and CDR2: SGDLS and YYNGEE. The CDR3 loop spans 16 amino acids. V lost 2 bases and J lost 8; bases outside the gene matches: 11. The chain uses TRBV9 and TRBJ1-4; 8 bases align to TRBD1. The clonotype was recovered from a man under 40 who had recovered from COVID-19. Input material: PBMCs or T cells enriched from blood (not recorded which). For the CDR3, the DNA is TGTGCCAGCAGCGTCAGCCCCGGGACAGGAGAGGAAAAACTGTTTTTT. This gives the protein CASSVSPGTGEEKLFF.